Presented here are 13 T cell receptor beta chains from one specimen sequenced in a study of T cells after yellow fever vaccination (dated by TCRdb to the late 2010s). The library was produced with 5' RACE. Sequenced on an Illumina HiSeq 2500. Using fastp at Q25 and MiXCR, TCRdb reprocessed the public reads and kept productive beta chains. When rows share a CDR3 protein, they turn into one entry using the most common DNA and genes. The sample table shows about 210,000 distinct CDR3 sequences, and 6.5% to 7.5% are seen once. Approximately 0.99% of the sample goes to the ten largest clones. In the paper's terms, the treatment or condition label means: live attenuated yellow fever vaccine strain. Here the sequenced sample was CD4+ T cells sorted from PBMCs, taken on the day of the yellow fever booster vaccination. The receptor set was obtained from a man under 40 who received the YFV17D yellow fever vaccine.

This clonotype was seen more than once but under ten times. One base away lies a much larger clone, so this may be a sequencing read error. The CDR3 reads CASSEPLGPTYEQYF. In DNA, the CDR3 is TGTGCCAGCAGTGAGCCCCTAGGACCCACCTACGAGCAGTACTTC. The genes are TRBV6-1 and TRBJ2-7, with D unresolved. V shed 3 bases and J shed 2 bases, with 14 bases lying between them. The V gene's germline CDR1 is MNHNS and CDR2 SASEGT. The CDR3 is 15 residues long.

V usage is TRBV20-1 and J usage is TRBJ1-4; D gene ambiguous. The germline V and J ends were trimmed by 6 bases and 0 bases, with 11 bases remaining between them. Germline V gene data show CDR1 as DFQATT and CDR2 as SNEGSKA (reference sequence). The CDR3 covers 14 residues. CDR3 coding DNA: TGCAGTGCGACGGCCAGAGCAACTAATGAAAAACTGTTTTTT. Amino acids: CSATARATNEKLFF.

This clonotype has just a few counts. The rearrangement uses TRBV29-1 and TRBJ2-5; 11 nucleotides agree with TRBD2. Germline CDR1 SQVTM, CDR2 ANQGSEA. The CDR3 covers 14 residues. Trimming removed 6 bases from V and 5 bases from J; junction bases left unmatched: 8. CDR3 nucleotides: TGCAGCGTCCTGCCACTAGCGGGAGAGGAGACCCAGTACTTC. Protein sequence: CSVLPLAGEETQYF.

This clonotype has just a few counts. The chain has TRBV7-2 and TRBJ1-2; D may be TRBD1 (6 bases). The V gene's germline CDR1 is SGHTA and CDR2 FQGNSA. The CDR3 is 16 amino acids. V lost 3 bases and J 8 bases, leaving 22 bases between the germline ends. The CDR3, as DNA: TGTGCCAGCAGCTTGGGCCTCGGACAGACGTTTAGCGGCTACACCTTC. This encodes CASSLGLGQTFSGYTF.

This clonotype was seen more than once but under ten times. This sequence joins TRBV5-1 and TRBJ2-3; maybe TRBD1 (5 bases). Germline assignment: CDR1 SGHRS and CDR2 YFSETQ. The CDR3 spans 13 residues. Trimming removed 7 bases from V and 4 bases from J, with 13 bases in between. As DNA, the CDR3 is TGCGCCAGCTGGGTTCAGGGCTCAGATACGCAGTATTTT. It specifies CASWVQGSDTQYF.

Ten or more counts support this clonotype. The gene calls are TRBV7-6 and TRBJ1-1; no definite D call. In germline, CDR1 is SGHVS, CDR2 FNYEAQ. V was clipped by 1 base and J by 1 base, with 10 bases between them. The CDR3 spans 15 residues. The CDR3, as DNA: TGTGCCAGCAGCTTAGAGGACCGACCGAACACTGAAGCTTTCTTT. As protein: CASSLEDRPNTEAFF.

As concerns this clonotype: The germline gene is not matched at one end of the junction; a read error may be the cause. V usage is TRBV6-1 and J usage is TRBJ2-6; maybe TRBD2 (6 bases). Per the germline V gene, CDR1 is MNHNS and CDR2 is SASEGT. CDR3 length: 16 amino acids. This CDR3 is CASIRAGLSGVNVLTF. Written as DNA, the CDR3 is TGTGCCAGCATTCGGGCGGGACTTTCTGGGGTCAACGTCCTGACTTTC.

This clonotype was seen more than once but under ten times. The V call is TRBV5-5, the J call TRBJ2-7, with 7 bases lining up with TRBD1. After removal of 6 bases from V and 5 bases from J, the junction contained 11 bases not matched to a gene. The CDR3 has 14 residues. Germline V gene lookup returns CDR1 SGHKS and CDR2 YYEKEE (reference sequence). The CDR3 bases are TGTGCCAGCAACCCCCGGGACAGACTTGACGAGCAGTACTTC. This gives the protein CASNPRDRLDEQYF.

The rearrangement joins TRBV27 to TRBJ2-7, with TRBD2 matching over 9 bases. The junction had 2 bases not matched to a gene; V was cut back by 0 bases and J by 2 bases. This CDR3 has 15 amino acids. Per the germline V gene, CDR1 is MNHEY and CDR2 is SMNVEV (reference sequence). DNA for the CDR3: TGTGCCAGCAGTTTATCCGCGGGAGGGCCCTACGAGCAGTACTTC. This gives the protein CASSLSAGGPYEQYF.

The chain recombines TRBV5-1 with TRBJ2-3; D ambiguous. Germline V lookup: CDR1 SGHRS, CDR2 YFSETQ. CDR3 length: 14 residues. Trimming removed 6 bases from V and 5 bases from J, with 16 bases in between. The CDR3 nucleotides read TGCGCCAGCAAAACCGACGCGACCTTAGATACGCAGTATTTT. This translates into CASKTDATLDTQYF.

V and J are TRBV5-8 and TRBJ2-1, with 7 bases identical to TRBD2. Per germline, CDR1 SGHTS and CDR2 YDEGEE. V lost 1 base to trimming and J lost 9 bases; unmatched junction nucleotides: 4. This CDR3 is 13 amino acids long. The CDR3 protein is CASSLYGGGEQFF. The CDR3 DNA reads as TGTGCCAGCAGCTTGTATGGGGGGGGTGAGCAGTTCTTC. Variable domain in full (rest from reference TRBV5-8 and TRBJ2-1): EAGVTQSPTHLIKTRGQQATLRCSPISGHTSVYWYQQALGLGLQFLLWYDEGEERNRGNFPPRFSGRQFPNYSSELNVNALELEDSALYLCASSLYGGGEQFFGPGTRLTVL.

V gene TRBV24-1 combines with J gene TRBJ2-1; D is uncertain. Trimming cost V 11 bases and J 0 bases, with 19 bases left between them. Germline CDR1 reads KGHDR; CDR2 reads SFDVKD. This CDR3 region has 16 residues. The CDR3 DNA is TGTGCCATCACTCCACCAACTCCTAGCTCCTACAATGAGCAGTTCTTC. Protein product: CAITPPTPSSYNEQFF.

The rearrangement joins TRBV7-2 to TRBJ2-3; the D gene is possibly TRBD1 (6 bases). The germline V gene has CDR1 SGHTA and CDR2 FQGNSA. The CDR3 loop spans 13 amino acids. V was shortened by 5 bases and J by 4 bases, with 10 bases between the two germline ends. The CDR3: CASSLRGPDTQYF. CDR3 DNA sequence: TGTGCCAGCAGCCTCAGGGGCCCAGATACGCAGTATTTT.